These T cell receptor beta chains were read from a single sample in a study of cytomegalovirus exposure and HLA in healthy donors. The assay was immunoSEQ multiplex PCR, and TCRdb's table has in-frame clones only and misses some. Among some 170,000 clones listed, about three quarters were seen once. Sequences were obtained from PBMCs. The receptors stem from a middle-aged man in good health and CMV-seropositive. CDR3s include the opening cysteine and the closing phenylalanine or tryptophan. The D gene is left open where the match is weak. A row's size may be missing; if present it is once, few, many or a size class.

J gene,V gene,D gene,clone size,CDR3 protein,CDR3 DNA
TRBJ1-3,TRBV9,TRBD1,NA,CASSQGGFGNTIYF,TGTGCCAGCAGCCAAGGGGGCTTCGGAAACACCATATATTTT
TRBJ2-7,TRBV2,TRBD1,NA,CASSVLPRGQWGF,TGTGCCAGCAGTGTTTTACCCAGGGGGCAATGGGGTTTC
TRBJ1-5,TRBV6-1,NA,once,CASSPGGWGGQPQHF,TGTGCCAGCAGCCCCGGTGGATGGGGCGGTCAGCCCCAGCATTTT
TRBJ1-3,TRBV9,TRBD1,NA,CASSSSGGGLSGNTIYF,TGTGCCAGCAGCTCCAGCGGAGGGGGCCTCTCTGGAAACACCATATATTTT
TRBJ2-7,TRBV28,NA,NA,CASSFLGASSYEQYF,TGTGCCAGCAGTTTCCTGGGGGCCAGCTCCTACGAGCAGTACTTC
TRBJ2-7,TRBV11-2,TRBD1,NA,CASSYIGQAHEQYF,TGTGCCAGCAGCTACATTGGACAGGCCCACGAGCAGTACTTC
TRBJ1-5,TRBV7-8,NA,NA,CASSLIEADSNQPQHF,TGTGCCAGCAGCCTAATCGAGGCAGATAGCAATCAGCCCCAGCATTTT
TRBJ2-3,TRBV11-3,TRBD2,NA,CASSPGLADLDTQYF,TGTGCCAGCAGCCCGGGACTAGCGGACCTAGATACGCAGTATTTT
TRBJ2-6,TRBV19,NA,NA,CASTIKGAGANVLTF,TGTGCCAGTACCATAAAGGGGGCTGGGGCCAACGTCCTGACTTTC
TRBJ2-1,TRBV28,NA,NA,CASSLLSEPTNEQFF,TGTGCCAGCAGTTTACTAAGCGAGCCCACCAATGAGCAGTTCTTC
TRBJ2-7,TRBV9,TRBD1,NA,CASSTSGTGLSEQYF,TGTGCCAGCAGCACCTCCGGGACAGGGCTAAGCGAGCAGTACTTC
TRBJ1-1,TRBV2,NA,NA,CASSLAGDTEAFF,TGTGCAAGTAGTCTGGCAGGGGACACTGAAGCTTTCTTT
TRBJ2-2,TRBV5-4,NA,NA,CASSPPGNRGPGELFF,TGTGCCAGCAGCCCTCCGGGAAATCGTGGACCCGGGGAGCTGTTTTTT
TRBJ2-1,TRBV18,TRBD1,NA,CASSSGTGGDEQFF,TGTGCCAGCTCATCCGGGACAGGGGGGGATGAGCAGTTCTTC
TRBJ2-5,TRBV4-1,NA,NA,CASSLLEDRYQETQYF,TGCGCCAGCAGCCTTTTAGAAGACAGGTACCAAGAGACCCAGTACTTC
TRBJ2-3,TRBV28,TRBD2,NA,CASSNPAGGGTDTQYF,TGTGCCAGCAGCAACCCAGCGGGGGGGGGCACAGATACGCAGTATTTT
TRBJ2-2,TRBV21-1,NA,NA,CASITPSDRVSRVTGELFF,TGTGCCAGCATTACCCCAAGCGACAGGGTAAGTCGTGTCACCGGGGAGCTGTTTTTT
TRBJ2-6,TRBV6-4,NA,few,CASSGSSGANGLTF,TGTGCCAGCAGCGGAAGTTCTGGGGCCAACGGCCTGACTTTC
TRBJ2-3,TRBV5-1,TRBD2,NA,CASRTSGRAGGTQYF,TGCGCCAGCCGGACTAGCGGGAGAGCGGGTGGTACGCAGTATTTT
TRBJ2-3,TRBV6-1,TRBD1,NA,CASSSGTGGADTQYF,TGTGCCAGCAGTTCCGGGACAGGGGGCGCAGATACGCAGTATTTT
TRBJ2-7,TRBV9,NA,NA,CASSVGGGAGYEQYF,TGTGCCAGCAGCGTAGGGGGGGGCGCGGGCTACGAGCAGTACTTC
TRBJ2-6,TRBV2,NA,few,CASSETSNSGANGLTF,TGTGCCAGCAGTGAGACATCTAACTCTGGGGCCAACGGCCTGACTTTC
TRBJ2-7,TRBV7-9,TRBD2,NA,CASSLQAGGSYEQYF,TGTGCCAGCAGCTTACAAGCGGGAGGTTCCTACGAGCAGTACTTC
TRBJ1-2,TRBV30,TRBD1,NA,CAWFQGVYGYTF,TGTGCCTGGTTCCAGGGGGTCTATGGCTACACCTTC
TRBJ2-1,TRBV18,NA,NA,CASSPPVRGNEQFF,TGTGCCAGCTCACCACCCGTGAGGGGGAATGAGCAGTTCTTC
TRBJ2-7,TRBV6-5,TRBD2,once,CATNRVGLARREQYF,TGTGCCACCAACCGAGTGGGACTAGCAAGACGCGAGCAGTACTTC
TRBJ1-3,TRBV6-1,TRBD1,once,CASRLEGAGGNTIYF,TGTGCCAGCAGATTAGAGGGGGCTGGAGGAAACACCATATATTTT
TRBJ2-2,TRBV7-9,NA,NA,CASSSDTNTGELFF,TGTGCCAGCAGCTCGGACACGAACACCGGGGAGCTGTTTTTT
TRBJ1-2,TRBV6-5,TRBD1,NA,CASSYGQGENYGYTF,TGTGCCAGCAGTTACGGGCAGGGGGAGAACTATGGCTACACCTTC
TRBJ1-3,TRBV6-1,NA,NA,CASSATNRPGAIGNTIYF,TGTGCCAGCAGTGCAACCAACCGCCCAGGCGCGATAGGAAACACCATATATTTT
TRBJ2-1,TRBV5-6,NA,NA,CASSRRAGVYNEQFF,TGTGCCAGCAGCCGCAGAGCGGGTGTCTACAATGAGCAGTTCTTC
TRBJ2-7,TRBV6-5,TRBD1,NA,CASSGTAYEQYF,TGTGCCAGCAGTGGGACAGCCTACGAGCAGTACTTC
TRBJ2-1,TRBV9,NA,NA,CASSVDGNSYNEQFF,TGTGCCAGCAGCGTAGACGGTAACTCCTACAATGAGCAGTTCTTC
TRBJ1-2,TRBV20-1,NA,NA,CSATNSYGYTF,TGCAGTGCTACTAACAGTTATGGCTACACCTTC
TRBJ1-5,TRBV7-2,TRBD1,NA,CASSGQQGTPQHF,TGTGCCAGCAGCGGACAACAGGGGACACCCCAGCATTTT
TRBJ2-5,TRBV6-5,NA,NA,CASSYSRPETQYF,TGTGCCAGCAGTTACTCGAGGCCCGAGACCCAGTACTTC
TRBJ2-1,TRBV7-8,TRBD2,NA,CASRETRLAGGLTNNEQFF,TGTGCCAGCAGAGAGACCCGTCTAGCGGGGGGACTCACAAACAATGAGCAGTTCTTC
TRBJ2-5,TRBV25-1,NA,NA,CASSVNNQETQYF,TGTGCCAGCAGTGTTAATAATCAAGAGACCCAGTACTTC
TRBJ2-6,TRBV7-9,NA,NA,CASSDLAGANVLTF,TGTGCCAGCAGCGACTTAGCAGGGGCCAACGTCCTGACTTTC
TRBJ2-2,TRBV5-1,NA,once,CASSFGGNTGELFF,TGCGCCAGCAGCTTTGGGGGCAACACCGGGGAGCTGTTTTTT
TRBJ2-1,TRBV5-6,TRBD2,once,CASSRAGEYSYNEQFF,TGTGCCAGCAGCCGAGCGGGAGAGTACTCCTACAATGAGCAGTTCTTC
TRBJ2-2,TRBV7-9,TRBD2,NA,CASSHYAGDTGELFF,TGTGCCAGCAGCCATTATGCGGGGGACACCGGGGAGCTGTTTTTT
TRBJ2-1,TRBV19,NA,NA,CASSITLNEQFF,TGTGCCAGTAGTATCACCCTAAATGAGCAGTTCTTC
TRBJ2-2,TRBV27,NA,NA,CASSPLGGELFF,TGTGCCAGCAGTCCCCTCGGTGGGGAGCTGTTTTTT
TRBJ2-7,TRBV4-2,TRBD2,NA,CASSEAVGLAGGGREQYF,TGTGCCAGCAGCGAGGCGGTGGGCCTAGCGGGAGGGGGGAGGGAGCAGTACTTC
TRBJ1-4,TRBV6-1,NA,once,CASSEGPGNEKLFF,TGTGCCAGCAGTGAAGGGCCAGGGAACGAAAAACTGTTTTTT
TRBJ2-5,TRBV27,NA,NA,CASSFFIGGLEAQYF,TGTGCCAGCAGTTTCTTTATTGGGGGCTTAGAGGCCCAGTACTTC
TRBJ1-2,TRBV6-1,NA,NA,CASSETAYGYTF,TGTGCCAGCAGTGAGACAGCCTATGGCTACACCTTC
TRBJ2-5,TRBV9,NA,NA,CASSVGSVQETQYF,TGTGCCAGCAGCGTAGGTTCGGTTCAAGAGACCCAGTACTTC
TRBJ2-7,TRBV9,TRBD2,NA,CASSETSGRDHEQYF,TGTGCCAGCAGCGAAACTAGCGGGAGGGACCACGAGCAGTACTTC
TRBJ2-1,TRBV29-1,NA,NA,CSVEEGSSYNEQFF,TGCAGCGTTGAAGAGGGGAGCTCCTACAATGAGCAGTTCTTC
TRBJ2-5,TRBV5-1,TRBD2,NA,CASSLGTSGEQETQYF,TGCGCCAGCAGCTTGGGGACTAGCGGGGAACAAGAGACCCAGTACTTC
TRBJ1-1,TRBV5-1,NA,NA,CASRTMGGANTEAFF,TGCGCCAGCAGAACGATGGGGGGGGCAAACACTGAAGCTTTCTTT
TRBJ2-5,TRBV19,NA,NA,CASSITGTVETQYF,TGTGCCAGTAGTATAACAGGGACGGTAGAGACCCAGTACTTC
TRBJ2-3,TRBV5-4,TRBD2,NA,CASSYHLLAGTSTDTQYF,TGTGCCAGCAGCTACCACCTACTAGCGGGGACTAGCACAGATACGCAGTATTTT